This T cell receptor beta chain was identified during a study of metastatic and nonmetastatic thyroid tumors. About the study: The study looked at repertoires side by side in blood and in tumor or nodule tissue from malignant and benign thyroid patients. Study outcomes and limitations: Within blood and tumor, benign nodules reportedly had significantly lower TCR beta diversity than malignant thyroid tumors did.

Thyroid surgery was performed in patients who had received no treatment beforehand. Original methodology: Clinicopathological groups of papillary thyroid cancer showed CDR3 differences that were used to build a distant-metastasis classifier. TCRdb reanalyzed the PCR reads with MiXCR. The authors' filters were not applied to this entry. This sample yields 6,600 or so clones, of which roughly a quarter are seen a single time; around 17% belongs to the top ten. Comment on this clone: No antigen is known for it.

The sequence came from a male donor with papillary thyroid cancer or a benign thyroid nodule (not recorded which). Some clones in this sample may be carry-over from other donors' samples. The sequenced sample was adjacent normal tissue.

The CDR3 loop reads CAWKDKDRGFYGYTF. The CDR3 DNA is TGTGCCTGGAAAGATAAGGACAGGGGTTTCTATGGCTACACCTTC. The V and J genes are TRBV30 and TRBJ1-2; 9 bases are shared with TRBD1. Trimming took 4 bases from V and 4 from J; bases not matched to a gene: 10. Germline values: CDR1 GTSNPN, CDR2 SVGIG (reference sequence). CDR3 length: 15 amino acids.